This is a list of T cell receptor beta chains from one sample in a study of shared clonotypes between healthy human individuals. Measured with immunoSEQ multiplex PCR; TCRdb has only the in-frame clones, and not every one. Of about 2.2 million clones listed, about 94% are singletons. Sequencing was done on a sample of naive CD8+ T cells from PBMCs. These receptors were obtained from a young man in good health. Some clones in this sample may be carry-over from other donors' samples. The CDR3 runs from the conserved cysteine through the conserved F or W. A D gene is named only where the DNA matches it firmly. Where a row states a size, it is once, few, many or the class of an expanded clone; other rows omit it.

clone_size: .
d_call: .
v_call: TRBV9
cdr3_aa: CASSPGPPYEQFF

clone_size: .
d_call: .
v_call: TRBV27
cdr3_aa: CASRIGANYGYTF

clone_size: .
d_call: .
v_call: TRBV28
cdr3_aa: CASSFNEQYF

clone_size: once
d_call: .
v_call: TRBV2
cdr3_aa: CASSEMGTGANVLTF

clone_size: .
d_call: .
v_call: TRBV6-1
cdr3_aa: CASSEEMSGPSYEQYF

clone_size: .
d_call: .
v_call: TRBV19
cdr3_aa: CASSIRERVSRELFF

clone_size: .
d_call: TRBD2
v_call: TRBV9
cdr3_aa: CASSPGTSYYEQYF

clone_size: .
d_call: TRBD2
v_call: TRBV6-5
cdr3_aa: CASSYSGLSSYNEQFF

clone_size: .
d_call: .
v_call: TRBV11-2
cdr3_aa: CASSPISRAGGEQYF

clone_size: once
d_call: TRBD1
v_call: TRBV27
cdr3_aa: CASSLAGQGGDTQYF

clone_size: .
d_call: TRBD2
v_call: TRBV7-9
cdr3_aa: CASSPGEGRYNEQFF

clone_size: .
d_call: .
v_call: TRBV9
cdr3_aa: CASSVGRGDTQYF

clone_size: .
d_call: TRBD1
v_call: TRBV9
cdr3_aa: CASSVQISPAPGGDTGELFF

clone_size: few
d_call: .
v_call: TRBV7-9
cdr3_aa: CASSHSGSRGNQPQHF

clone_size: .
d_call: .
v_call: TRBV6-1
cdr3_aa: CASGNPTQMLYEQYF

clone_size: few
d_call: .
v_call: TRBV6-1
cdr3_aa: CASSASGATEAFF

clone_size: .
d_call: .
v_call: TRBV14
cdr3_aa: CASSQDVAALNTGELFF

clone_size: .
d_call: .
v_call: TRBV6-6
cdr3_aa: CASSPWGTASSYEQYF

clone_size: .
d_call: .
v_call: TRBV10-3
cdr3_aa: CAISESPGITSLNTEAFF

clone_size: once
d_call: TRBD1
v_call: TRBV27
cdr3_aa: CASSTRDSQNTEAFF

clone_size: .
d_call: TRBD1
v_call: TRBV5-4
cdr3_aa: CASSLSATGWYEQYF

clone_size: .
d_call: TRBD2
v_call: TRBV30
cdr3_aa: CAWSSPGLGYEQYF

clone_size: .
d_call: .
v_call: TRBV6-5
cdr3_aa: CASSYSGGPSYGYTF

clone_size: once
d_call: .
v_call: TRBV19
cdr3_aa: CASSIRGETQYF

clone_size: .
d_call: TRBD1
v_call: TRBV6-1
cdr3_aa: CASQTGAGTEAFF

clone_size: .
d_call: .
v_call: TRBV7-9
cdr3_aa: CASRLGSGTNNEQFF

clone_size: .
d_call: .
v_call: TRBV7-9
cdr3_aa: CASSNEPTNTEAFF

clone_size: .
d_call: .
v_call: TRBV9
cdr3_aa: CASSATGNYEQYF

clone_size: .
d_call: TRBD2
v_call: TRBV19
cdr3_aa: CASRGTSGRAFYNEQFF

clone_size: few
d_call: .
v_call: TRBV5-1
cdr3_aa: CASSLAALGNYGYTF

clone_size: once
d_call: .
v_call: TRBV7-8
cdr3_aa: CASSYGTYEQYF

clone_size: .
d_call: TRBD2
v_call: TRBV27
cdr3_aa: CASSSSGSGRETQYF

clone_size: once
d_call: TRBD2
v_call: TRBV9
cdr3_aa: CASSVHKREWSGANVLTF

clone_size: .
d_call: TRBD2
v_call: TRBV15
cdr3_aa: CATSRDKAGDGDEQFF

clone_size: .
d_call: TRBD2
v_call: TRBV28
cdr3_aa: CASSLIRTSGTSGTDTQYF

clone_size: .
d_call: TRBD1
v_call: TRBV4-1
cdr3_aa: CASSPGPGTGRKNIQYF

clone_size: .
d_call: TRBD1
v_call: TRBV7-8
cdr3_aa: CASSQTPGQGHYEQYF

clone_size: .
d_call: TRBD1
v_call: TRBV5-4
cdr3_aa: CASSLDRGSGQPQHF

clone_size: .
d_call: .
v_call: TRBV28
cdr3_aa: CASSLYRGTEAFF

clone_size: .
d_call: TRBD2
v_call: TRBV5-1
cdr3_aa: CASSLTSGGTTGELFF

clone_size: once
d_call: TRBD1
v_call: TRBV27
cdr3_aa: CASRHDRVEGYTF

clone_size: .
d_call: TRBD2
v_call: TRBV27
cdr3_aa: CASGTTYEQYF

clone_size: .
d_call: .
v_call: TRBV10-3
cdr3_aa: CAIKGTGQAGNTIYF

clone_size: .
d_call: .
v_call: TRBV28
cdr3_aa: CASSLRVGELNTEAFF

clone_size: .
d_call: .
v_call: TRBV7-9
cdr3_aa: CASSFQPGTGANVLTF

clone_size: .
d_call: .
v_call: TRBV27
cdr3_aa: CASSLSHRVEGSYEQYF

clone_size: .
d_call: .
v_call: TRBV27
cdr3_aa: CASMWLLTGELFF

clone_size: once
d_call: TRBD2
v_call: TRBV28
cdr3_aa: CASRVTGGTYNEQFF

clone_size: .
d_call: .
v_call: TRBV27
cdr3_aa: CASRRDSLSTGELFF

clone_size: .
d_call: .
v_call: TRBV10-3
cdr3_aa: CAISEGASPSYNEQFF

clone_size: .
d_call: .
v_call: TRBV6-5
cdr3_aa: CASSYSIGRVHYEQYF

clone_size: .
d_call: .
v_call: TRBV7-9
cdr3_aa: CASSPEWEAHEKLFF

clone_size: .
d_call: .
v_call: TRBV7-8
cdr3_aa: CASSLSISQGHGYTF

clone_size: .
d_call: .
v_call: TRBV19
cdr3_aa: CATSTGGASGEKLFF

clone_size: .
d_call: TRBD2
v_call: TRBV10-3
cdr3_aa: CAISESRVTSGSQETQYF